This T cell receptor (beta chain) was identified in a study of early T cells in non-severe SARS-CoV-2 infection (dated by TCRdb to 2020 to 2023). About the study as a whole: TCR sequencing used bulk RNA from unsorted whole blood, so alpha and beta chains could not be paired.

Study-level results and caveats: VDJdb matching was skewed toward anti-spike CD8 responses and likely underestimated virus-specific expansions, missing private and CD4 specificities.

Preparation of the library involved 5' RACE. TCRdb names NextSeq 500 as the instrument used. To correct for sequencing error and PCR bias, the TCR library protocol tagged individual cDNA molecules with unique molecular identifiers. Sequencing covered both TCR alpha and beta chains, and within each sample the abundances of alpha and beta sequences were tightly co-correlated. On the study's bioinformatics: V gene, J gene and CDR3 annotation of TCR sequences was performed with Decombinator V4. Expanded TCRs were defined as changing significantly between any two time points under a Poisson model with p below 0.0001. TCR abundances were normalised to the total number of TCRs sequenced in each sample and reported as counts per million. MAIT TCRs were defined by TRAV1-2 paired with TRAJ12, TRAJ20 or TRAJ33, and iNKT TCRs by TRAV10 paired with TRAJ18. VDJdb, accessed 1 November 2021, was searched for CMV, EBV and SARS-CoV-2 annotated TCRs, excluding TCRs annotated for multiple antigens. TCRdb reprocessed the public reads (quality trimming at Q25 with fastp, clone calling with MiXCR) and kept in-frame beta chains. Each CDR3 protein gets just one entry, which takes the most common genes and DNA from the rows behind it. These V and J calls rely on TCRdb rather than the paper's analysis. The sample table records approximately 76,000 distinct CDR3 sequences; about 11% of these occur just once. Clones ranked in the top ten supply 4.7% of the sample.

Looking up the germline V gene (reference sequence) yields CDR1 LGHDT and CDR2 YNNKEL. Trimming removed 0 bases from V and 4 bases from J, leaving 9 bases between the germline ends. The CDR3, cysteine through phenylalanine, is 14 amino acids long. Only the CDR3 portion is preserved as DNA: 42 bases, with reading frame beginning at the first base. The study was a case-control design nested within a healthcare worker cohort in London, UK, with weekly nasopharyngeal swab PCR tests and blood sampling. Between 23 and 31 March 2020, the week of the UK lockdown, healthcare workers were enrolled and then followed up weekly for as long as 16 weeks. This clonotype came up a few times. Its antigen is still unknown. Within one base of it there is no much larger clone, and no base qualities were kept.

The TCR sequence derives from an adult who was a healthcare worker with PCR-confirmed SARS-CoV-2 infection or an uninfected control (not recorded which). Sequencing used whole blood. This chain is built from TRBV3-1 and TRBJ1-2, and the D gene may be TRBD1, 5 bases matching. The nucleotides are TGTGCCAGCAGCCAAGACGGGGGAAGCTATGGCTACACCTTC. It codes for CASSQDGGSYGYTF.